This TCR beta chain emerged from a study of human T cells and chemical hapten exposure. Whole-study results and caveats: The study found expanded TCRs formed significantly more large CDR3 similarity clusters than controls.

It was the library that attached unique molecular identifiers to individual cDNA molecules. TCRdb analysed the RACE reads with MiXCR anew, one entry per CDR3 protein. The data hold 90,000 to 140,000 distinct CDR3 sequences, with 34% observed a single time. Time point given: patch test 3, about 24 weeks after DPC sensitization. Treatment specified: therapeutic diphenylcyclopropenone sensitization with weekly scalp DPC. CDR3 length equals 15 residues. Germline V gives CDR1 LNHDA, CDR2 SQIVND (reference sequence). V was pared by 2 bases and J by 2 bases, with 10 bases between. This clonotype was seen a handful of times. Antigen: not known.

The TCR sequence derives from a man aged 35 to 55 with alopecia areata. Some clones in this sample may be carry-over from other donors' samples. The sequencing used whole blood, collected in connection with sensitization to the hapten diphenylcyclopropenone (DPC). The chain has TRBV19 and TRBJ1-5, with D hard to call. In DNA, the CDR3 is TGTGCCAGTAGTATACGAACCGGTGGCAATCAGCCCCAGCATTTT. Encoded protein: CASSIRTGGNQPQHF.